The 3 T cell receptor beta chains below all came from one sample that was sequenced in a study of blood T cell repertoires in COVID-19. Produced via immunoSEQ multiplex PCR; TCRdb's table is partial and in-frame only. This table holds about 290,000 clones, about 89% found once. The sequenced sample was PBMCs or T cells enriched from blood (not recorded which). These receptors were collected from a middle-aged woman who had recovered from COVID-19.

This chain uses TRBV9 with TRBJ1-1; 7 nucleotides match TRBD1. CDR1 and CDR2 from the germline V gene are SGDLS and YYNGEE. V shed 0 bases and J 1 base; nucleotides not matched to a gene: 3. The CDR3 contains 15 residues. CDR3 in amino acids: CASSVDGQENTEAFF. The CDR3 nucleotides are TGTGCCAGCAGCGTAGATGGACAGGAGAACACTGAAGCTTTCTTT.

The chain has TRBV5-1 and TRBJ2-7; tentative D call: TRBD2 (5 bases). Trimming pared 0 bases from V and 6 bases from J, leaving 7 bases between. The CDR3 totals 12 residues. Germline V gene sequence: CDR1 SGHRS, CDR2 YFSETQ. The CDR3 spells CASSLDGLEQYF. The CDR3 region has the DNA TGCGCCAGCAGCTTGGACGGACTCGAGCAGTACTTC.

The V gene is TRBV14, the J gene TRBJ1-2; a possible D gene is TRBD1 (5 bases). The germline V and J ends were trimmed by 3 bases and 7 bases, with 12 bases remaining between them. The CDR3 spans 13 residues. CDR1 is SGHDN and CDR2 is FVKESK in the germline V gene. CDR3 residues: CASSQTQVAGYTF. Here the CDR3 DNA reads TGTGCCAGCAGCCAGACACAGGTAGCTGGCTACACCTTC.